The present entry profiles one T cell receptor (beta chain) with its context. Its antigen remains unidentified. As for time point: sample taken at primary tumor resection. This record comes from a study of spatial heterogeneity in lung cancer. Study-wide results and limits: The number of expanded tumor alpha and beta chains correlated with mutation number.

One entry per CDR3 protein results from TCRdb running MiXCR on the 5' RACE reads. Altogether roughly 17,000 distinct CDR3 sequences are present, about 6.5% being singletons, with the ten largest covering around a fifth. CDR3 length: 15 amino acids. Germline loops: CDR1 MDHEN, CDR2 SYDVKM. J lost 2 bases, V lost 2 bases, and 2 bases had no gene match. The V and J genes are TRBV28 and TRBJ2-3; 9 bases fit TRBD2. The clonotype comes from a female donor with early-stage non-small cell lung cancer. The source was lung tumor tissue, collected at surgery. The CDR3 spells CASSLPSGNTDTQYF. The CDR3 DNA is TGTGCCAGCAGTTTACCTAGCGGGAACACAGATACGCAGTATTTT.